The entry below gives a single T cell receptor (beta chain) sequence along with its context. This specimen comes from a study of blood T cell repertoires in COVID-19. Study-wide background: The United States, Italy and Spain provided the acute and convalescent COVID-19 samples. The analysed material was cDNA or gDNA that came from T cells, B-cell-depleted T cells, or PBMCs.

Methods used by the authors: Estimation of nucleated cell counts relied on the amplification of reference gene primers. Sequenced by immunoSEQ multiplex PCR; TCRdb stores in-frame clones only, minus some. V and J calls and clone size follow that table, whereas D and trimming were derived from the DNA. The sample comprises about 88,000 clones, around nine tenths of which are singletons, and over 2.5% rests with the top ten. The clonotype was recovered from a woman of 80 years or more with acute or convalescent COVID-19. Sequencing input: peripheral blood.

CDR3 bases: TGCGCCAGCAGCTTGGGCCAGTCCCTCTCTGGAAACACCATATATTTT. Its protein product is CASSLGQSLSGNTIYF. The V and J genes are TRBV5-1 and TRBJ1-3, with D unresolved. CDR1 is SGHRS and CDR2 is YFSETQ in the germline V gene. V was trimmed by 0 bases and J by 0 bases, leaving 10 bases between them. The length of the CDR3 is 16 residues.